A selection of T cell receptor beta chains follows, all from one sample in a study of OX40 agonist ivuxolimab in advanced cancers. TCRdb's copy holds only in-frame clones and misses some; the assay was immunoSEQ multiplex PCR. The sample lists 80,000 to 100,000 clones; roughly 91% were seen once. The starting material was CD4+ or CD8+ T cells sorted from blood, obtained in a trial of the OX40 agonist ivuxolimab. These receptors were taken from an adult with an advanced solid tumor such as melanoma, head and neck, liver or kidney cancer. Both conserved end residues are part of each CDR3. The D gene is left open where the match is weak. Some rows mark clone size as missing; the rest say once, few, many or name a class of expanded clone.

>TRBV28|.|TRBJ1-2|once
TGTGCCAGCTTAGGAGGCAGGGGCTATGGCTACACCTTC
CASLGGRGYGYTF
>TRBV15|.|TRBJ2-7|.
TGTGCCACCAGCAGGCAAACAGGTTTTAGCTCCTACGAGCAGTACTTC
CATSRQTGFSSYEQYF
>TRBV6-5|.|TRBJ2-3|once
TGTGCCAGCAGGAAAGGGACTTCAACAGATACGCAGTATTTT
CASRKGTSTDTQYF
>TRBV7-2|.|TRBJ2-7|.
TGTGCCAGCAGCTACCAGTCCGGGAACTCCTACGAGCAGTACTTC
CASSYQSGNSYEQYF
>TRBV29-1|TRBD2|TRBJ2-5|.
TGCAGCGTTGAACTGCTAGCGGGAGGGCATAGGGAGACCCAGTACTTC
CSVELLAGGHRETQYF
>TRBV27|TRBD1|TRBJ1-6|.
TGTGCCAGCAGCCCTTCGACAGGGGCGGGTTCACCCCTCTACTTT
CASSPSTGAGSPLYF
>TRBV28|TRBD1|TRBJ1-2|.
TGTGCCAGCAGTCCCCGGGGACAGGGAGTCTATGGCTACACCTTC
CASSPRGQGVYGYTF
>TRBV5-5|.|TRBJ1-1|.
TGTGCCAGCGCCGCGGGACGGACCTTGAACACTGAAGCTTTCTTT
CASAAGRTLNTEAFF
>TRBV5-6|.|TRBJ2-3|once
TGTGCCAGCAGCTTGGGCGGGGCTCTAAGCACAGATACGCAGTATTTT
CASSLGGALSTDTQYF
>TRBV7-6|TRBD2|TRBJ2-3|once
TGTGCCAGCAGCTTGGGGACTAGCGGCACAGATACGCAGTATTTT
CASSLGTSGTDTQYF
>TRBV29-1|.|TRBJ2-3|.
TGCAGCGTTGCCCGGACAGCAGATACGCAGTATTTT
CSVARTADTQYF
>TRBV11-2|TRBD1|TRBJ2-1|.
TGTGCCAGCAGCATCCGGGACAGCTCCTACAATGAGCAGTTCTTC
CASSIRDSSYNEQFF
>TRBV19|TRBD1|TRBJ2-7|.
TGTGCCAGTAGTGCCCGGGACAGGGGCTACGAGCAGTACTTC
CASSARDRGYEQYF
>TRBV19|TRBD1|TRBJ1-2|.
TGTGCCAGCGGGGACCGGGACAGCTATGGCTACACCTTC
CASGDRDSYGYTF
>TRBV27|.|TRBJ2-1|.
TGTGCCAGCAGACCCCTGGGGGGCGTGGGAGACAATGAGCAGTTCTTC
CASRPLGGVGDNEQFF
>TRBV9|.|TRBJ2-5|.
TGTGCCAGCAGCGTAGGGGGTGGAGAGGAGACCCAGTACTTC
CASSVGGGEETQYF
>TRBV5-1|TRBD1|TRBJ1-3|once
TGCGCCAGCAGCCATGGACAGGGCTCTGGAAACACCATATATTTT
CASSHGQGSGNTIYF
>TRBV19|.|TRBJ2-3|.
TGTGCCAGTAGTATGTCGGGTATGGCCGCAGATACGCAGTATTTT
CASSMSGMAADTQYF
>TRBV2|TRBD1|TRBJ2-4|.
TGTGCCAGCAGTGCACCCAAGACAGGGGGCCGTCCCCGAGGCAAAAACATTCAGTACTTC
CASSAPKTGGRPRGKNIQYF
>TRBV2|TRBD2|TRBJ2-1|.
TGTGCCAGCAAAGAGGGGACTACCAGTACAGCTGAGCAGTTCTTC
CASKEGTTSTAEQFF
>TRBV18|.|TRBJ2-5|.
TGTGCCAGCTCACCGGTCCGAGAAAAACAAGAGACCCAGTACTTC
CASSPVREKQETQYF
>TRBV5-6|.|TRBJ2-3|.
TGTGCCAGCAGCTTGAACGGACTCCTCACAGATACGCAGTATTTT
CASSLNGLLTDTQYF
>TRBV7-2|TRBD1|TRBJ2-5|.
TGTGCCAGCAGCTCCCAGACAGGGCAAGAGACCCAGTACTTC
CASSSQTGQETQYF
>TRBV2|TRBD2|TRBJ2-1|once
TGTGCCAGATCTACAGTGAGCGGGAGAAACTACAATGAGCAGTTCTTC
CARSTVSGRNYNEQFF
>TRBV27|TRBD2|TRBJ2-5|.
TGTGCCAGCAGTTTTATTGGGACTAGCGGCCAAGAGACCCAGTACTTC
CASSFIGTSGQETQYF
>TRBV6-4|.|TRBJ2-1|.
TGTGCCAGCAGGGGGACTGCAAAGGTGGGAAATTCCTACAATGAGCAGTTCTTC
CASRGTAKVGNSYNEQFF
>TRBV27|.|TRBJ2-7|.
TGTGCCAGCAGTTTAGCCAGGATAGGGGAGCAGTACTTC
CASSLARIGEQYF
>TRBV9|.|TRBJ2-1|once
TGTGCCAGCAGCGTAGACCTACCCTCCTACAATGAGCAGTTCTTC
CASSVDLPSYNEQFF
>TRBV2|TRBD2|TRBJ2-5|few
TGTGCCAGCAGTGAAGGGACTCGGGAGGGGTACTTC
CASSEGTREGYF
>TRBV18|TRBD2|TRBJ2-7|.
TGTGCCAGCTCACCAAGCGGGAGATATAACGAGCAGTACTTC
CASSPSGRYNEQYF
>TRBV28|TRBD1|TRBJ1-2|.
TGTGCCAGCAGGACAGGGCGGAACTATGGCTACACCTTC
CASRTGRNYGYTF
>TRBV15|.|TRBJ2-3|.
TGTGCCACCAGCAGAAAAGGACTTATCACAGATACGCAGTATTTT
CATSRKGLITDTQYF
>TRBV23-1|.|TRBJ2-7|.
TGCGCCAGCAATCAACGGGATTGCACCTCCTACGAGCAGTACTTC
CASNQRDCTSYEQYF
>TRBV7-2|.|TRBJ2-2|.
TGTGCCAGCAGCCTACGACACGCCGGGGAGCTGTTTTTT
CASSLRHAGELFF
>TRBV25-1|.|TRBJ1-1|.
TGTGCCAGCAGTGTCCCGGGGCTGAACACTGAAGCTTTCTTT
CASSVPGLNTEAFF
>TRBV7-2|TRBD1|TRBJ2-7|.
TGTGCCAGCAGCTTGACAGGGACAGGGGAGTTCTACGAGCAGTACTTC
CASSLTGTGEFYEQYF
>TRBV5-1|TRBD1|TRBJ1-1|few
TGCGCCAGCAGTATAACAGGGGACGCTGAAGCTTTCTTT
CASSITGDAEAFF
>TRBV10-2|.|TRBJ2-7|once
TGCGCCAGCAGGACGGCGGACTCCTACGAGCAGTACTTC
CASRTADSYEQYF
>TRBV15|.|TRBJ2-2|.
TGTGCCACCAGCAGAGTAACGGAGAACACCGGGGAGCTGTTTTTT
CATSRVTENTGELFF
>TRBV18|.|TRBJ1-3|few
TGTGCCAGCTCACCAATTCAGGGGACTGGAAACACCATATATTTT
CASSPIQGTGNTIYF
>TRBV5-4|.|TRBJ2-2|.
TGTGCCAGCAGCTTGGAAAGGGGGGGCACCGGGGAGCTGTTTTTT
CASSLERGGTGELFF